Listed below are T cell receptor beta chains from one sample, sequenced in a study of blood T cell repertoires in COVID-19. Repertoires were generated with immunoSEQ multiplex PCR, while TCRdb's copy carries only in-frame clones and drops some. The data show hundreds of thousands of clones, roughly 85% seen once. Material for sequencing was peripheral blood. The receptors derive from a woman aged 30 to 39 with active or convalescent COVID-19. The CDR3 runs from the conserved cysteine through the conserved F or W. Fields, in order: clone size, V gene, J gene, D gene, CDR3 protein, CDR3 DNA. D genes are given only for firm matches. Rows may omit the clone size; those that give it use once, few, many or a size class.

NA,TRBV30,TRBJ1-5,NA,CAWSVQSFNQPQHF,TGTGCCTGGAGTGTACAGTCTTTCAATCAGCCCCAGCATTTT
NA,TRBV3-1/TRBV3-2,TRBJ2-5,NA,CASSQFPSESLGTQYF,TGTGCCAGCAGCCAATTCCCTAGCGAGTCGCTAGGGACCCAGTACTTC
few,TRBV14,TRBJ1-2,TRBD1,CASSQEGTGYGYTF,TGTGCCAGCAGCCAAGAAGGGACAGGCTATGGCTACACCTTC
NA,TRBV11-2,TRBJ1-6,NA,CASSLAAGGNSPLHF,TGTGCCAGCAGCTTAGCGGCAGGAGGGAATTCACCCCTCCACTTT
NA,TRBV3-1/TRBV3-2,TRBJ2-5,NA,CASSQGAAGLRETQYF,TGTGCCAGCAGCCAAGGGGCGGCGGGACTCAGAGAGACCCAGTACTTC
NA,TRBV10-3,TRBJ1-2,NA,CAISQQGEWSGYTF,TGTGCCATCAGCCAACAGGGCGAGTGGAGCGGCTACACCTTC
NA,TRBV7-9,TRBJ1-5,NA,CASSLSFSNQPQHF,TGTGCCAGCAGCTTATCATTTTCAAATCAGCCCCAGCATTTT
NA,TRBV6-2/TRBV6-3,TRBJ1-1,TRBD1,CASSYLDRGTEAFF,TGTGCCAGCAGTTACCTCGACAGGGGAACTGAAGCTTTCTTT
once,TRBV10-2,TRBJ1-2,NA,CASSPSGNYGYTF,TGCGCCAGCAGTCCTTCAGGCAACTATGGCTACACCTTC
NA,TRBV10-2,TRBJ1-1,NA,CAVGGGQLNTEAFF,TGCGCCGTTGGGGGGGGCCAATTGAACACTGAAGCTTTCTTT
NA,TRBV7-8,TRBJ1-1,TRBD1,CASSTGQVGSGAFF,TGTGCCAGCAGCACGGGACAGGTGGGATCCGGGGCTTTCTTT
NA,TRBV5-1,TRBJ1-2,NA,CASSSSGTSYGYTF,TGCGCCAGCAGCTCATCCGGGACTTCCTATGGCTACACCTTC
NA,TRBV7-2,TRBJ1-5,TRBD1,CASSLTHPGTASNQPQHF,TGTGCCAGCAGCTTAACTCACCCCGGGACAGCTAGCAATCAGCCCCAGCATTTT
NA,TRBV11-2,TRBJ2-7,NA,CASSLVWGPHEQYF,TGTGCCAGCAGCTTAGTCTGGGGGCCGCACGAGCAGTACTTC
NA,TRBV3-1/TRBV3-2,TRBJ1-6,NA,CATGDDGPGGGPLHF,TGTGCCACCGGAGATGATGGACCCGGGGGGGGCCCCCTCCACTTT
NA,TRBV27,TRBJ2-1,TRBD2,CASSPGTSGGIYNEQFF,TGTGCCAGCAGTCCCGGGACTAGCGGGGGAATCTACAATGAGCAGTTCTTC
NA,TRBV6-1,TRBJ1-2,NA,CASSDPGGSLGYTF,TGTGCCAGCAGTGATCCGGGGGGGAGCCTTGGCTACACCTTC
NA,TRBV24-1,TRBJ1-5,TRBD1,CATSDLHQGAFFQPQHF,TGTGCCACCAGTGATTTGCATCAGGGGGCGTTCTTTCAGCCCCAGCATTTT
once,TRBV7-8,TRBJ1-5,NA,CASSLGRMGASNQPQHF,TGTGCCAGCAGCTTAGGGCGAATGGGAGCAAGCAATCAGCCCCAGCATTTT
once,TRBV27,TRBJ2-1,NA,CASSPLVGEQFF,TGTGCCAGCAGTCCCCTAGTAGGTGAGCAGTTCTTC
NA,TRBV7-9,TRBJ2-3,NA,CASSRTGSVTDTQYF,TGTGCCAGCAGTCGCACAGGGTCTGTCACAGATACGCAGTATTTT
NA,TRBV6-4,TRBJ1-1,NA,CASSATATSEAFF,TGTGCCAGCAGTGCCACGGCGACTTCTGAAGCTTTCTTT
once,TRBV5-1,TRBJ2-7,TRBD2,CASSLQTSGAFYEQYF,TGCGCCAGCAGCTTACAGACTAGCGGGGCCTTCTACGAGCAGTACTTC
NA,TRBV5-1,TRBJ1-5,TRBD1,CASSLAGQGIQPQHF,TGCGCCAGCAGCTTGGCCGGACAGGGGATTCAGCCCCAGCATTTT
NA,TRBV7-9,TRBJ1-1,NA,CASSDGQRNTEAFF,TGTGCCAGCAGCGACGGACAGAGGAACACTGAAGCTTTCTTT
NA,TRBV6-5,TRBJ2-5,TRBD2,CASSYVQRDHQETQYF,TGTGCCAGCAGTTATGTTCAGCGGGACCACCAAGAGACCCAGTACTTC
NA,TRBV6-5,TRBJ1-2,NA,CASSYGQDYGYTF,TGTGCCAGCAGTTACGGGCAGGACTATGGCTACACCTTC
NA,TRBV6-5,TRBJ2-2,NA,CASRLRAGELFF,TGTGCCAGCAGACTGCGGGCCGGGGAGCTGTTTTTT
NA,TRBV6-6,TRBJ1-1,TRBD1,CASSLTGLNTEAFF,TGTGCCAGCAGTTTGACAGGGCTGAACACTGAAGCTTTCTTT
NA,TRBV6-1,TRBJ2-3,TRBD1,CASSVMGQINTDTQYF,TGTGCCAGCAGTGTTATGGGACAGATAAACACAGATACGCAGTATTTT
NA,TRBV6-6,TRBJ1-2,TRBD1,CASSPGQRSGGYTF,TGTGCCAGCAGTCCGGGACAGAGGAGTGGGGGCTACACCTTC
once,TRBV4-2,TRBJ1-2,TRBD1,CASSQDSAGGYGYTF,TGTGCCAGCAGCCAAGATTCGGCAGGGGGCTATGGCTACACCTTC
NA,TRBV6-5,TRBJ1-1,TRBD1,CASGGTEPMNTEAFF,TGTGCCAGCGGAGGGACAGAACCCATGAACACTGAAGCTTTCTTT
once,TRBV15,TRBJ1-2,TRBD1,CATSTSSGQGTRTYGYTF,TGTGCCACCAGCACAAGCTCGGGACAGGGGACCCGTACTTATGGCTACACCTTC
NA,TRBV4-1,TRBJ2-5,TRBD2,CASSPSRTSGQETQYF,TGCGCCAGCAGCCCATCGCGGACTAGCGGCCAAGAGACCCAGTACTTC
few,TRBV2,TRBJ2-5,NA,CASSDRRDLQETQYF,TGTGCCAGCAGTGACCGGCGGGATCTTCAAGAGACCCAGTACTTC
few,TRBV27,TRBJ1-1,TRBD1,CASSLDRDFTEAFF,TGTGCCAGCAGTCTGGACAGGGACTTCACTGAAGCTTTCTTT
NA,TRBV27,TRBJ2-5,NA,CASKKGQEEETQYF,TGTGCCAGCAAAAAGGGACAAGAAGAGGAGACCCAGTACTTC
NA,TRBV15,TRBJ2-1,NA,CATSRDPRYEQFF,TGTGCCACCAGCAGAGACCCCAGATATGAGCAGTTCTTC
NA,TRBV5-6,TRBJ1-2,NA,CASSGPLGPNYGYTF,TGTGCCAGCAGCGGGCCCTTGGGTCCGAACTATGGCTACACCTTC
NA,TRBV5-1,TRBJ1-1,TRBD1,CASSSHPTGTNTEAFF,TGCGCCAGCAGCTCGCACCCGACAGGGACGAACACTGAAGCTTTCTTT
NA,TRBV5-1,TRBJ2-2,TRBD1,CASGQGGGELFF,TGCGCCAGCGGACAGGGCGGCGGGGAGCTGTTTTTT
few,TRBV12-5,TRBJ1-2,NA,CASGLVDRYTF,TGTGCTAGTGGTTTGGTTGACAGATACACCTTC
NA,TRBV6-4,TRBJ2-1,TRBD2,CASSSLAGDYNEQFF,TGTGCCAGCAGTTCCCTAGCGGGGGATTACAATGAGCAGTTCTTC